The clone carrying this T cell receptor (beta chain) was observed a handful of times. This sample was taken from a study of blood T cell repertoires in COVID-19. TCRdb's table, derived via immunoSEQ multiplex PCR, lists solely in-frame clones and lacks some. The repertoire holds approximately 390,000 clones, with just under 90% as singletons. Per the germline V gene, CDR1 is SGHTA and CDR2 is FQGNSA. V was pared by 5 bases and J by 0 bases, with 11 bases between. The CDR3 is 15 residues long. The chain couples TRBV7-2 to TRBJ1-3; D might be TRBD1 (5 bases). The receptor was isolated from a woman between 45 and 60 years old who had recovered from COVID-19. The sequenced material came from PBMCs or T cells enriched from blood (not recorded which). The CDR3 DNA reads TGTGCCAGCAGCCGGACAAGTTTCTCTGGAAACACCATATATTTT. Protein: CASSRTSFSGNTIYF. The whole variable domain, filled in from reference TRBV7-2 and TRBJ1-3, reads GAGVSQSPSNKVTEKGKDVELRCDPISGHTALYWYRQSLGQGLEFLIYFQGNSAPDKSGLPSDRFSAERTGGSVSTLTIQRTQQEDSAVYLCASSRTSFSGNTIYFGEGSWLTVV.